These T cell receptor beta chains were read from a single sample in a study of cytomegalovirus exposure and HLA in healthy donors. Clones were sequenced by immunoSEQ multiplex PCR, and TCRdb holds only the in-frame ones, with some missing. The sample has about 170,000 clones, 75% to 85% seen once. Sequenced material: PBMCs. Source of these receptors: a female donor in good health and CMV-seronegative. The CDR3 runs from the conserved cysteine through the conserved F or W. Fields, in order: D gene, clone size, J gene, V gene, CDR3 length, CDR3 protein, CDR3 DNA. D genes are given only for firm matches. Expanded clones are given a class, and other clones once, few, many or no size at all.

D: TRBD1; size: -; J: TRBJ2-6; V: TRBV10-3; length: 17; CDR3: CAISNGQGVRGANVLTF; DNA: TGTGCCATCAGTAATGGACAGGGGGTTAGGGGGGCCAACGTCCTGACTTTC
D: -; size: -; J: TRBJ1-5; V: TRBV21-1; length: 17; CDR3: CASSNRDRGPGIQPQHF; DNA: TGTGCCAGCAGCAACCGGGACAGGGGTCCGGGTATTCAGCCCCAGCATTTT
D: -; size: -; J: TRBJ2-3; V: TRBV12-5; length: 16; CDR3: CASGLGGGGGSDTQYF; DNA: TGTGCTAGTGGTTTGGGGGGGGGCGGCGGGTCAGATACGCAGTATTTT
D: TRBD1; size: -; J: TRBJ2-1; V: TRBV11-2; length: 16; CDR3: CASSSYRDREANEQFF; DNA: TGTGCCAGCAGCTCATACCGGGACAGGGAGGCCAATGAGCAGTTCTTC
D: TRBD2; size: -; J: TRBJ2-5; V: TRBV18; length: 16; CDR3: CASSPGTSGDQETQYF; DNA: TGTGCCAGCTCCCCCGGGACTAGCGGGGACCAAGAGACCCAGTACTTC
D: -; size: -; J: TRBJ2-1; V: TRBV9; length: 14; CDR3: CASSVRGTGNEQFF; DNA: TGTGCCAGCAGCGTAAGAGGGACTGGCAATGAGCAGTTCTTC
D: -; size: -; J: TRBJ2-1; V: TRBV28; length: 13; CDR3: CASTPPARNEQFF; DNA: TGTGCCTCGACTCCCCCAGCGAGGAATGAGCAGTTCTTC
D: -; size: -; J: TRBJ2-7; V: TRBV5-1; length: 12; CDR3: CASSFTGYEQYF; DNA: TGCGCCAGCAGCTTCACGGGGTACGAGCAGTACTTC
D: -; size: -; J: TRBJ2-7; V: TRBV11-2; length: 14; CDR3: CASSEERAPNEQYF; DNA: TGTGCCAGCAGCGAAGAGAGGGCCCCCAACGAGCAGTACTTC
D: -; size: -; J: TRBJ1-2; V: TRBV4-2; length: 14; CDR3: CASSQDTGGRAYTF; DNA: TGTGCCAGCAGCCAAGATACGGGTGGCAGAGCCTACACCTTC
D: -; size: -; J: TRBJ2-6; V: TRBV7-7; length: 13; CDR3: CASRRTGANVLTF; DNA: TGTGCCAGCCGCAGGACTGGGGCCAACGTCCTGACTTTC
D: -; size: -; J: TRBJ2-1; V: TRBV5-6; length: 16; CDR3: CASSLVGQYSYNEQFF; DNA: TGTGCCAGCAGCTTGGTTGGGCAGTACTCCTACAATGAGCAGTTCTTC
D: TRBD2; size: -; J: TRBJ2-3; V: TRBV5-4; length: 16; CDR3: CASSSGLAGGTDTQYF; DNA: TGTGCCAGCAGCTCGGGACTAGCGGGGGGCACAGATACGCAGTATTTT
D: TRBD2; size: -; J: TRBJ2-5; V: TRBV4-3; length: 17; CDR3: CASSQDFRGRAGETQYF; DNA: TGCGCCAGCAGCCAAGATTTTAGAGGGAGGGCCGGAGAGACCCAGTACTTC
D: -; size: -; J: TRBJ1-1; V: TRBV4-1; length: 16; CDR3: CASSQERAKAGTEAFF; DNA: TGCGCCAGCAGCCAAGAAAGGGCCAAGGCGGGCACTGAAGCTTTCTTT
D: -; size: -; J: TRBJ2-1; V: TRBV6-4; length: 16; CDR3: CASSDQRQGDYNEQFF; DNA: TGTGCCAGCAGTGACCAACGACAAGGGGACTACAATGAGCAGTTCTTC
D: -; size: -; J: TRBJ1-4; V: TRBV11-2; length: 15; CDR3: CASSLGQVRNEKLFF; DNA: TGTGCCAGCAGCTTAGGGCAGGTACGGAATGAAAAACTGTTTTTT
D: -; size: -; J: TRBJ1-3; V: TRBV7-6; length: 16; CDR3: CASSYGVDSSGNTIYF; DNA: TGTGCCAGCAGCTATGGGGTGGACAGCTCTGGAAACACCATATATTTT
D: TRBD1; size: -; J: TRBJ2-7; V: TRBV30; length: 11; CDR3: CAWGTGLEQYF; DNA: TGTGCCTGGGGGACAGGCCTCGAGCAGTACTTC
D: TRBD1; size: -; J: TRBJ1-2; V: TRBV30; length: 15; CDR3: CAWSSPGQTTYGYTF; DNA: TGTGCCTGGAGTTCACCGGGACAGACGACCTATGGCTACACCTTC
D: -; size: -; J: TRBJ2-1; V: TRBV10-3; length: 11; CDR3: CAIRDSHEQFF; DNA: TGTGCCATCAGGGACAGCCATGAGCAGTTCTTC
D: -; size: -; J: TRBJ1-2; V: TRBV5-4; length: 15; CDR3: CASSKGQGFDYGYTF; DNA: TGTGCCAGCAGCAAAGGGCAGGGCTTTGACTATGGCTACACCTTC
D: -; size: -; J: TRBJ2-1; V: TRBV5-1; length: 15; CDR3: CASSLGGDNYNEQFF; DNA: TGCGCCAGCAGCTTGGGAGGGGACAACTACAATGAGCAGTTCTTC
D: -; size: -; J: TRBJ1-5; V: TRBV10-3; length: 15; CDR3: CATQEITHSNQPQHF; DNA: TGTGCCACCCAGGAAATAACGCATAGCAATCAGCCCCAGCATTTT
D: -; size: few; J: TRBJ2-5; V: TRBV4-2; length: 13; CDR3: CASSGQGEETQYF; DNA: TGTGCCAGCAGCGGGCAGGGTGAAGAGACCCAGTACTTC
D: TRBD1; size: -; J: TRBJ2-7; V: TRBV18; length: 15; CDR3: CASTKNEGQGEEQYF; DNA: TGTGCCAGCACAAAAAATGAAGGACAGGGAGAGGAGCAGTACTTC
D: -; size: few; J: TRBJ1-1; V: TRBV9; length: 16; CDR3: CASSVRAGAMNTEAFF; DNA: TGTGCCAGCAGCGTAAGAGCAGGGGCCATGAACACTGAAGCTTTCTTT
D: TRBD2; size: -; J: TRBJ2-1; V: TRBV29-1; length: 13; CDR3: CTSGDSSYNEQFF; DNA: TGCACTAGCGGGGATAGCTCCTACAATGAGCAGTTCTTC
D: -; size: few; J: TRBJ2-5; V: TRBV2; length: 13; CDR3: CASARGQGETQYF; DNA: TGTGCCAGCGCGAGGGGACAAGGAGAGACCCAGTACTTC